Listed here are 6 T cell receptor beta chains from one sample, sequenced in a study of cytomegalovirus exposure and HLA in healthy donors. Clones were sequenced by immunoSEQ multiplex PCR, and TCRdb holds only the in-frame ones, with some missing. This table holds some 98,000 clones, roughly 85% found once. Sequencing was carried out using PBMCs. The origin of the receptors is a woman aged 25 to 39 in good health and CMV-seronegative.

This clone is a singleton in its sample. The chain links TRBV7-2 to TRBJ2-2, with unresolved D. There are 13 residues in the CDR3. Trimming cost V 4 bases and J 7 bases, with 10 bases left between them. Germline V gene sequence: CDR1 SGHTA, CDR2 FQGNSA. The CDR3 sequence is CASSYYSYGELFF. Written as DNA, the CDR3 is TGTGCCAGCAGCTATTATTCGTACGGGGAGCTGTTTTTT.

Regarding this clone: One junction end does not reproduce the germline sequence, and a read error may be involved. The CDR3 reads CASSEGWLGQGLF. CDR3 sequence (DNA): TGTGCCAGCAGTGAAGGTTGGCTAGGACAGGGGTTATTT. V usage is TRBV2 and J usage is TRBJ1-4, with 9 nucleotides matching TRBD1. Germline values: CDR1 SNHLY, CDR2 FYNNEI. CDR3 size: 13 residues.

This chain connects TRBV7-9 to TRBJ2-3, with TRBD2 matching over 7 bases. The V gene end was trimmed by 4 bases and the J gene end by 3 bases; junction bases not matched to a gene: 7. CDR1 and CDR2 (germline): SEHNR, FQNEAQ (reference sequence). This CDR3 contains 15 residues. The CDR3 nucleotides read TGTGCCAGCAGCTACCCGCAGCGGGGAACAGATACGCAGTATTTT. This sequence encodes CASSYPQRGTDTQYF.

The rearrangement links TRBV5-4 to TRBJ2-2; 15 nucleotides agree with TRBD2. V was pared by 5 bases and J by 6 bases, with 5 bases of the junction left unmatched. CDR3 length: 16 amino acids. Germline V gene sequence: CDR1 SGHNT, CDR2 YYREEE (reference sequence). For the CDR3, the DNA is TGTGCCAGCAGGGTAGGGACTAGCGGGAGGCCCGGGGAGCTGTTTTTT. Its protein product is CASRVGTSGRPGELFF.

The gene calls are TRBV5-6 and TRBJ2-5; a possible D gene is TRBD2 (6 bases). The germline V gene has CDR1 SGHDT and CDR2 YYEEEE. V was clipped by 4 bases and J by 5 bases, with 18 bases between them. The CDR3 totals 15 residues. The CDR3 sequence: CASSRSGRRGETQYF. In DNA, the CDR3 is TGTGCCAGCAGCAGATCGGGCCGCCGGGGGGAGACCCAGTACTTC. The full variable domain, in which reference TRBV5-6 and TRBJ2-5 provide the parts outside the CDR3, is DAGVTQSPTHLIKTRGQQVTLRCSPKSGHDTVSWYQQALGQGPQFIFQYYEEEERQRGNFPDRFSGHQFPNYSSELNVNALLLGDSALYLCASSRSGRRGETQYFGPGTRLLVL.

The chain employs TRBV6-1 and TRBJ1-1, with D possibly matching TRBD1 (5 bases). CDR1 MNHNS and CDR2 SASEGT come from the germline V gene. CDR3 length equals 13 residues. Between the trimmed V and J ends, which lost 8 bases and 0 bases, there was a span of 10 bases. DNA for the CDR3: TGTGCCAGCTGGAGGGGCATGAACACTGAAGCTTTCTTT. Protein product: CASWRGMNTEAFF.